This T cell receptor beta chain emerged from a study of T cell responses to AZD1222 COVID-19 vaccine. Findings and limits, study-wide: Dominant at 160-218 and 743-854, vaccine-associated CD4 TCRs also spanned spike. Unmutated variant regions are reportedly the target of nearly half of TCRs that are spike-specific.

The method was immunoSEQ multiplex PCR; TCRdb's version includes in-frame clones alone and lacks a portion of them. The sample has some 150,000 clones, 85% seen once. Points on this clone: No antigen is known for it.

Here the sequenced sample was peripheral blood, taken 28 days after the second dose of the MenACWY control vaccine. The sequence was collected from an adult who received the MenACWY meningococcal vaccine as a control.

In DNA, the CDR3 is TGTGCCAGCAGCTCCGGGCGAGTGACTTCGGTGAATGAAAAACTGTTTTTT. Its protein product is CASSSGRVTSVNEKLFF. V gene TRBV5-6 combines with J gene TRBJ1-4; no firm D call. Germline V gives CDR1 SGHDT, CDR2 YYEEEE. V was cut by 3 bases and J by 5 bases, with 20 bases left in between. This CDR3 comprises 17 residues.